The sequence of this T cell receptor (beta chain) was determined in a study of cytomegalovirus exposure and HLA in healthy donors. PCR involved 60 Vbeta and 13 Jbeta primers. This table comes from immunoSEQ multiplex PCR, and its TCRdb copy is limited to in-frame clones, with some not included. Of around 200,000 clones in the sample, roughly 82% were seen once. Study-wide findings and caveats: Later on, an analysis tied 15,000 to 20,000 TCR beta sequences to HLA alleles at 0.05 false discovery rate.

V lost 2 bases and J lost 3; bases outside the gene matches: 4. The CDR3 has 15 residues. Germline CDR1 reads LGHNA; CDR2 reads YNFKEQ. For this clone: What it recognizes is unknown.

This TCR derives from a girl aged 2 to 9 in good health and CMV-seropositive. Sequences were obtained from PBMCs. The chain uses TRBV4-2 and TRBJ1-3, with 7 bases that match TRBD1. CDR3 sequence reads: CASSQRGTVGNTIYF. The CDR3 DNA sequence: TGTGCCAGCAGCCAACGTGGGACAGTTGGAAACACCATATATTTT.